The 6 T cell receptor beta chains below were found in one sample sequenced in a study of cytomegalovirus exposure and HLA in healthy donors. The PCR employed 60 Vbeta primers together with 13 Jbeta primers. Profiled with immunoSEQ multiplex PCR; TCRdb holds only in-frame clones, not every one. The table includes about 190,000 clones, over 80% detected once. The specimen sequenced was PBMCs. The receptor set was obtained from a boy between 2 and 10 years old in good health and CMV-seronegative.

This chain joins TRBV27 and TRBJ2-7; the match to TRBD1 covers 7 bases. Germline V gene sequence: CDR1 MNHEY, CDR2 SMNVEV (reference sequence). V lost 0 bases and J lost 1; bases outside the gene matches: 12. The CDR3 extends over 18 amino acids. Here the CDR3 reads CASSLSRRKGDRSYEQYF. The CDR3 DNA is TGTGCCAGCAGTTTATCTCGCCGAAAAGGGGACAGATCCTACGAGCAGTACTTC.

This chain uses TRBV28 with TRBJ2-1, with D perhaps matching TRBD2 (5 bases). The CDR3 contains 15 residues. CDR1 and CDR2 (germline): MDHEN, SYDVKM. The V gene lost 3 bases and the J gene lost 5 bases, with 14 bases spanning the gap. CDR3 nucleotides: TGTGCCAGCAGTTTGTGGGAGCCCTACCACAATGAGCAGTTCTTC. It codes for CASSLWEPYHNEQFF.

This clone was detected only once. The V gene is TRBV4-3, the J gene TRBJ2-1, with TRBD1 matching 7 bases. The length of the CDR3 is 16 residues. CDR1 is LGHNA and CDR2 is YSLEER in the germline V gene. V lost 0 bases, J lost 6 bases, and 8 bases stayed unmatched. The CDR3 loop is CASSQELGGGSNEQFF. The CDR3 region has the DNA TGCGCCAGCAGCCAAGAGTTAGGGGGCGGTAGCAATGAGCAGTTCTTC.

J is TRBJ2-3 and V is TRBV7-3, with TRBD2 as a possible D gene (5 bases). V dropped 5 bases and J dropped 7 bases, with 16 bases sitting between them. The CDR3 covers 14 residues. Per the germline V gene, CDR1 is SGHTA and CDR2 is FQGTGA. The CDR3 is CASSPGRLGNTQYF. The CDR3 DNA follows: TGTGCCAGCAGCCCAGGTCGTCTCGGGAATACGCAGTATTTT.

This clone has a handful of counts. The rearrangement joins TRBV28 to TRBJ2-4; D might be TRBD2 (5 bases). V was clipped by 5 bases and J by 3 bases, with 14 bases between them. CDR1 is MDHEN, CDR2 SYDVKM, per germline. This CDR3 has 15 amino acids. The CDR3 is CASSADSDGKNIQYF. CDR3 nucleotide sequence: TGTGCCAGCAGTGCGGACTCCGACGGCAAAAACATTCAGTACTTC. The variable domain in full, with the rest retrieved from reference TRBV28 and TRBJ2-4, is DVKVTQSSRYLVKRTGEKVFLECVQDMDHENMFWYRQDPGLGLRLIYFSYDVKMKEKGDIPEGYSVSREKKERFSLILESASTNQTSMYLCASSADSDGKNIQYFGAGTRLSVL.

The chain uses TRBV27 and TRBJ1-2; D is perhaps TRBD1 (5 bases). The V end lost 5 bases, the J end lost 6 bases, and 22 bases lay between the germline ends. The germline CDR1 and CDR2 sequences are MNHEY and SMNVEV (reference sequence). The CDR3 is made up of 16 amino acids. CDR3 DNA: TGTGCCAGCAGTCCCGATGGAAGGGGCGCGGGAGATGGCTACACCTTC. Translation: CASSPDGRGAGDGYTF.